A single sample gave rise to the 19 T cell receptor beta chains below, sequenced in a study of metastatic and nonmetastatic thyroid tumors. Using MiXCR, TCRdb reanalyzed the PCR reads. Of more than 35,000 clones listed, roughly 13% were seen once; the top ten hold more than 8%. Among the patients, none had received any treatment before thyroid surgery. Sequencing was performed on blood. These receptors were collected from a female donor with papillary thyroid cancer or a benign thyroid nodule (not recorded which). Some clones in this sample may be carry-over from other donors' samples.

The table lists this clone with a few counts. This chain joins TRBV6-2 or TRBV6-3 and TRBJ2-7; TRBD2 matches 14 bases. This CDR3 contains 17 residues. J was trimmed by 5 bases and V by 5 bases; bases with no gene match: 11. Germline V gives CDR1 MNHEY, CDR2 SVGEGT. CDR3 sequence: CASSSGGGLAGVDEQYF. CDR3 DNA sequence: TGTGCCAGCAGTAGTGGGGGGGGACTAGCGGGAGTAGACGAGCAGTACTTC.

The sample holds many counts of this clone. The chain couples TRBV12-3 or TRBV12-4 to TRBJ1-1, with 8 positions matching TRBD1. CDR3 length: 14 amino acids. V gave up 6 bases and J gave up 6 bases; unmatched junction bases: 9. CDR3 DNA: TGTGCCAGCAGCTTTCTCGGACAGGGAGCTGAAGCTTTCTTT. This gives the protein CASSFLGQGAEAFF.

About this clone itself: A much bigger clone sits one base away, suggesting this may be a read error. The chain recombines TRBV29-1 with TRBJ2-7, with D maybe TRBD1 (5 bases). The ends were cut back, 3 bases at V and 0 bases at J, with 12 bases in the middle. This CDR3 is built from 14 residues. Germline V gene sequence: CDR1 SQVTM, CDR2 ANQGSEA. CDR3 sequence reads: CSVDNGAGSYEQYF. The CDR3 bases are TGCAGCGTTGACAATGGGGCCGGCTCCTACGAGCAGTACTTC.

This clone occurred many times. The same CDR3 also results from other DNA sequences found in this sample. The genes are TRBV29-1 and TRBJ1-3, with 7 bases lining up with TRBD1. The CDR3 covers 15 residues. Germline loops: CDR1 SQVTM, CDR2 ANQGSEA. Losses at the gene ends were 5 bases for V and 2 bases for J; bases not matched to a gene: 9. The CDR3 DNA is TGCAGCGTTTATGACAGGGTGAGGACTGGAAACACCATATATTTT. Residues: CSVYDRVRTGNTIYF.

The chain combines TRBV2 with TRBJ1-1, with a weak D call TRBD1 (6 bases). CDR3 length: 13 residues. V lost 8 bases, J lost 1 base, and 11 bases lay in between. Germline CDR1 is SNHLY and CDR2 is FYNNEI. The CDR3 bases are TGTGCCAGCCGACAGGATCAGAACACTGAAGCTTTCTTT. As protein: CASRQDQNTEAFF.

This clone was seen repeatedly, ten times or more. V gene TRBV28 combines with J gene TRBJ2-7; 10 nucleotides align to TRBD2. Losses at the gene ends were 4 bases for V and 5 bases for J; bases not matched to a gene: 5. In germline, CDR1 is MDHEN, CDR2 SYDVKM. This CDR3 is built from 14 residues. CDR3 loop: CASSSLAGEDEQYF. The CDR3 nucleotides are TGTGCCAGCAGTTCGCTAGCGGGAGAGGACGAGCAGTACTTC.

The table lists this clone with many counts. The J gene is TRBJ2-5, the V gene TRBV27; tentative D call: TRBD1 (8 bases). Trimming took off 5 bases at V and 5 bases at J, with 21 bases between the two ends. CDR1 is MNHEY, CDR2 SMNVEV, per germline (reference sequence). CDR3 length: 16 residues. This CDR3 is CASSQDDRGGRETQYF. The CDR3 DNA reads as TGTGCCAGCAGTCAAGATGACAGGGGAGGGAGGGAGACCCAGTACTTC.

This clone was seen ten or more times. V and J are TRBV15 and TRBJ2-7; 8 bases map to TRBD2. CDR1 is LNHNV, CDR2 YYDKDF, per germline (reference sequence). The CDR3 is made up of 15 amino acids. Trimming removed 0 bases from V and 5 bases from J; junction bases left unmatched: 6. The CDR3 is CATSRDVGRADEQYF. DNA for the CDR3: TGTGCCACCAGCAGAGATGTCGGGAGGGCGGACGAGCAGTACTTC.

This clone was seen many times. This chain connects TRBV20-1 to TRBJ2-7; D remains unclear. The CDR3 runs to 12 residues. The germline V gene encodes CDR1 DFQATT and CDR2 SNEGSKA (reference sequence). V was pared by 0 bases and J by 3 bases, with 6 bases between. Here the CDR3 reads CSARDILYEQYF. The CDR3 nucleotides are TGCAGTGCTAGAGATATCCTCTACGAGCAGTACTTC.

The chain couples TRBV20-1 to TRBJ2-3; 11 bases align to TRBD2. The V gene end was trimmed by 4 bases and the J gene end by 5 bases; junction bases not matched to a gene: 17. The germline V gene encodes CDR1 DFQATT and CDR2 SNEGSKA (reference sequence). This CDR3 has 18 residues. The DNA of the CDR3 is TGCAGTGCTAATAGACTAGCGGGAAGAATCCAAGGGGGAGATACGCAGTATTTT. Translation: CSANRLAGRIQGGDTQYF.

This clone is medium-sized (0.01 to 0.1%) within its sample. This chain links TRBV19 with TRBJ1-2, with 7 bases aligning to TRBD1. V was pared by 1 base and J by 3 bases, with 11 bases of the junction left unmatched. CDR3 length equals 17 residues. Germline values: CDR1 LNHDA, CDR2 SQIVND (reference sequence). CDR3 residues: CASSIALLSQGDYGYTF. DNA for the CDR3: TGTGCCAGTAGTATAGCTCTCCTGAGCCAGGGGGACTATGGCTACACCTTC.

This clone was detected only a few times. This sequence may be a read error, since a much larger clone differs from it by one base. J is TRBJ2-7 and V is TRBV5-1; D perhaps matches TRBD1 (6 bases). From germline, CDR1 is SGHRS and CDR2 YFSETQ. The CDR3 is 16 amino acids. CDR3 loop: CASSMSGTSGAYAQYF. CDR3 nucleotides: TGCGCCAGCAGCATGTCCGGGACATCCGGCGCCTACGCGCAGTACTTC.

This clone was seen a few times. A much larger clonotype is one base distant, so this may be a read error. The J gene is TRBJ2-3, the V gene TRBV6-1; TRBD2 is a possible D gene (5 bases). Germline V lookup: CDR1 MNHNS, CDR2 SASEGT. There are 15 residues in the CDR3. CDR3 bases: TGTGCCAGCACCCCACTCGGGGTCCGCACAGATATGCAGTATTTT. It encodes CASTPLGVRTDMQYF.

This clone was seen a handful of times. This chain joins TRBV6-1 and TRBJ1-6, with D maybe TRBD1 (5 bases). Germline V gene data show CDR1 as MNHNS and CDR2 as SASEGT. V was pared by 5 bases and J by 3 bases, with 14 bases between. CDR3 length: 16 residues. This CDR3 is CASSLRQLLYNSPLHF. CDR3 DNA: TGTGCCAGCAGTTTAAGACAGCTCCTCTATAATTCACCCCTCCACTTT.

The sample holds many counts of this clone. This chain uses TRBV10-3 with TRBJ2-1, with 9 bases lining up with TRBD2. This CDR3 is 15 amino acids long. Germline-derived CDR1 and CDR2 are ENHRY and SYGVKD. Trimming removed 11 bases from V and 5 bases from J; junction bases left unmatched: 13. As DNA, the CDR3 is TGTGCCTCCGGGGGCCTAGCGGGGCGGGACAATGAGCAGTTCTTC. Translating it yields CASGGLAGRDNEQFF.

This chain joins TRBV18 and TRBJ2-1; 13 nucleotides match TRBD2. V lost 3 bases, J lost 4 bases, and 6 bases stayed unmatched. The CDR3 is 17 residues long. Germline loops: CDR1 KGHSH, CDR2 LQKENI. CDR3 protein: CASSPPGTSGEYNEQFF. The CDR3 nucleotides are TGTGCCAGCTCACCTCCCGGGACTAGCGGGGAATACAATGAGCAGTTCTTC.

The CDR3 region is CASSSTGVGETQYF. Here the CDR3 DNA reads TGTGCCAGCAGCTCGACAGGCGTAGGGGAGACCCAGTACTTC. This rearrangement joins TRBV5-5 to TRBJ2-5, with a weak D call TRBD1 (6 bases). This CDR3 contains 14 residues. V lost 3 bases and J lost 5, with 14 bases in between. The V gene's germline CDR1 is SGHKS and CDR2 YYEKEE (reference sequence).

This clone was seen more than once but under ten times. Likely a read error: the CDR3 ends without its conserved phenylalanine or tryptophan. CDR3 amino acids: CSAVLAGMNEQFL. The CDR3 nucleotides are TGCAGTGCTGTTCTAGCGGGAATGAATGAGCAGTTCCTC. The chain links TRBV20-1 to TRBJ2-1; 9 nucleotides match TRBD2. V lost 5 bases and J lost 7; bases outside the gene matches: 6. Germline CDR1 DFQATT, CDR2 SNEGSKA (reference sequence). The CDR3 has 13 amino acids.

This clone showed up just a few times. The chain combines TRBV5-4 with TRBJ1-1, with no clear D. Trimming removed 2 bases at V and 1 base at J, with 9 bases between. From germline, CDR1 is SGHNT and CDR2 YYREEE (reference sequence). The CDR3 is made up of 14 amino acids. CDR3: CASSLWGGNTEAFF. The CDR3 DNA follows: TGTGCCAGCAGCTTATGGGGTGGGAACACTGAAGCTTTCTTT.